This is a list of T cell receptor beta chains from one sample in a study of Ad26.COV2.S vaccination and SARS-CoV-2 variants. TCRdb's table, derived via immunoSEQ multiplex PCR, lists solely in-frame clones and lacks some. Among some 390,000 clones, about 88% were seen once, and the ten largest hold approximately 3.7%. Sequenced here: peripheral blood, sampled in a trial of Ad26.COV2.S vaccine versus placebo. All receptors derive from a person between 18 and 65 years old who received the Ad26.COV2.S COVID-19 vaccine or a placebo. The CDR3 runs from the conserved cysteine through the conserved F or W. A D gene is named only where the DNA matches it firmly. For some rows the clone size is stated as once, few or many, or as a class when expanded; others skip it.

j_call v_call d_call clone_size cdr3_nt cdr3_aa
TRBJ2-5 TRBV11-2 . . TGTGCCAGCAGCCGAGGGACAACTAATCAAGAGACCCAGTACTTC CASSRGTTNQETQYF
TRBJ1-1 TRBV3-1/TRBV3-2 . . TGTGCCAGCAGCCGACAGTCCGATTCGTTTGAAGCTTTCTTT CASSRQSDSFEAFF
TRBJ2-5 TRBV5-4 TRBD2 . TGTGCCAGCAGCCCCCAGCAGGGAGGGTCAGAGACCCAGTACTTC CASSPQQGGSETQYF
TRBJ2-3 TRBV29-1 . . TGCAGCGCAAAGCGGTCTGCTAGCACAGATACGCAGTATTTT CSAKRSASTDTQYF
TRBJ1-4 TRBV4-3 TRBD1 . TGCGCCAGCAGCCAGGGCCAGGGGGGAAAACTGTTTTTT CASSQGQGGKLFF
TRBJ2-6 TRBV5-6 . . TGTGCCAGCAGCTTGCAAGGGGCTGGGGCCAACGTCCTGACTTTC CASSLQGAGANVLTF
TRBJ1-1 TRBV2 . . TGTGCCAGCAATAGGGAAATGAACACTGAAGCTTTCTTT CASNREMNTEAFF
TRBJ1-1 TRBV5-8 TRBD1 . TGTGCCAGCAGCTCTGAACAGGGGACACGGACTGAAGCTTTCTTT CASSSEQGTRTEAFF
TRBJ2-2 TRBV5-6 . . TGTGCCAGCAGCCCCCTGACCTCGAACACCGGGGAGCTGTTTTTT CASSPLTSNTGELFF
TRBJ2-2 TRBV27 . . TGTGCCAGCAGTCGCCTCAACGGGGGCGGCACCGGGGAGCTGTTTTTT CASSRLNGGGTGELFF
TRBJ1-3 TRBV4-1 . . TGCGCCAGCAGCCAACCCGGACATACCTCTGGAAACACCATATATTTT CASSQPGHTSGNTIYF
TRBJ2-7 TRBV7-2 TRBD2 . TGTGCCAGCAGCTTAGCCGGGGGGGCCGCCTACGAGCAGTACTTC CASSLAGGAAYEQYF
TRBJ1-2 TRBV4-1 . few TGCGCCAGCAGCCAAGATTCTTTCGCGGGCTATGGCTACACCTTC CASSQDSFAGYGYTF
TRBJ1-5 TRBV2 . . TGTGCCAGCAGTGAAGCGGGAGGGGAAGGTCAGCCCCAGCATTTT CASSEAGGEGQPQHF
TRBJ2-5 TRBV2 . . TGTGCCAGCAGTGAGCGACGAGGGGAGACCCAGTACTTC CASSERRGETQYF